The rows below give T cell receptor beta chains drawn from one sample of a study of blood T cell repertoires in COVID-19. Profiling relied on immunoSEQ multiplex PCR, and the TCRdb table lists in-frame clones only, not all of them. The data hold 250,000 or so clones, with 83% observed a single time. The sequencing sample was made of PBMCs or T cells enriched from blood (not recorded which). Receptors were obtained from a woman aged 40 to 50 who had been exposed to COVID-19. The CDR3 runs from the conserved cysteine through the conserved F or W. D genes are given only for firm matches. Rows give clone size only sometimes, using once, few, many, or a class for an expanded clone.

cdr3_aa | cdr3_nt | d_call | v_call | clone_size | j_call
CASSFGGTTGELFF | TGTGCCAGCAGCTTCGGGGGAACCACCGGGGAGCTGTTTTTT | NA | TRBV11-3 | NA | TRBJ2-2
CASSYSGIGEQFF | TGTGCCAGCAGTTACTCCGGGATAGGCGAGCAGTTCTTC | NA | TRBV6-5 | NA | TRBJ2-1
CASSPRYSGEADTQYF | TGTGCCAGCAGTCCCCGGTATAGCGGAGAGGCAGATACGCAGTATTTT | NA | TRBV6-4 | NA | TRBJ2-3
CASSSTGNYGYTF | TGTGCCAGCAGCTCAACAGGGAACTATGGCTACACCTTC | NA | TRBV6-5 | NA | TRBJ1-2
CASSPIYRAGSYEQYF | TGCGCCAGCAGTCCTATTTACAGGGCTGGCTCCTACGAGCAGTACTTC | NA | TRBV5-1 | NA | TRBJ2-7
CASSPIAGGRDEQFF | TGTGCCAGCAGTCCCATAGCGGGGGGCCGTGATGAGCAGTTCTTC | TRBD2 | TRBV6-2/TRBV6-3 | NA | TRBJ2-1
CASIKDGTNYGYTF | TGTGCCAGTATTAAGGACGGGACTAACTATGGCTACACCTTC | NA | TRBV19 | few | TRBJ1-2
CSVQGAGDTEAFF | TGCAGCGTACAGGGGGCAGGGGACACTGAAGCTTTCTTT | TRBD1 | TRBV29-1 | NA | TRBJ1-1
CASSFPTGTTDTQYF | TGTGCCAGCAGCTTTCCGACAGGCACCACAGATACGCAGTATTTT | NA | TRBV5-4 | NA | TRBJ2-3
CASSWRGTGELFF | TGTGCCAGCAGCTGGCGGGGCACCGGGGAGCTGTTTTTT | NA | TRBV13 | NA | TRBJ2-2
CASSYSSPRRAYEQYF | TGTGCCAGCAGTTACTCGAGTCCCAGGCGCGCCTACGAGCAGTACTTC | NA | TRBV6-5 | NA | TRBJ2-7
CSVGAGNGIQYF | TGCAGCGTTGGGGCAGGTAACGGCATTCAGTACTTC | NA | TRBV29-1 | NA | TRBJ2-4
CASSPTQNYGYTF | TGTGCCAGCAGTCCGACACAAAACTATGGCTACACCTTC | NA | TRBV6-5 | NA | TRBJ1-2
CASSYTSGDAETQYF | TGTGCTAGCAGCTACACTAGCGGGGATGCGGAGACCCAGTACTTC | TRBD2 | TRBV7-7 | many | TRBJ2-5
CASSQEGYQETQYF | TGTGCCAGCAGCCAAGAGGGCTACCAAGAGACCCAGTACTTC | NA | TRBV3-1/TRBV3-2 | NA | TRBJ2-5
CANTGGSYNEQFF | TGTGCCAACACAGGTGGCTCCTACAATGAGCAGTTCTTC | NA | TRBV2 | NA | TRBJ2-1
CASSPRQGGYGYTF | TGTGCCAGCAGCCCAAGACAGGGAGGCTATGGCTACACCTTC | TRBD1 | TRBV7-3 | NA | TRBJ1-2
CSATEYNEQFF | TGCAGTGCTACCGAGTACAATGAGCAGTTCTTC | NA | TRBV20-1 | NA | TRBJ2-1
CASSTQGGNEQFF | TGTGCCAGCAGCACGCAGGGAGGCAATGAGCAGTTCTTC | NA | TRBV7-2 | NA | TRBJ2-1
CASSYGRTSGGAFYNEQFF | TGTGCCAGCAGTTACGGGAGGACTAGCGGGGGGGCCTTCTACAATGAGCAGTTCTTC | TRBD2 | TRBV6-2/TRBV6-3 | NA | TRBJ2-1
CASSLAGGGSAYEQYF | TGTGCCAGCAGCTTAGCAGGGGGCGGGTCGGCCTACGAGCAGTACTTC | TRBD1 | TRBV7-2 | NA | TRBJ2-7
CASSQVVAGRGQGLAPLHF | TGTGCCAGCAGCCAAGTCGTTGCGGGGAGAGGGCAGGGTCTCGCACCCCTCCACTTT | NA | TRBV3-1/TRBV3-2 | NA | TRBJ1-6
CASRQEDYGYTF | TGTGCCAGCCGGCAGGAAGACTATGGCTACACCTTC | NA | TRBV2 | few | TRBJ1-2
CASSPDRVAYEQYF | TGTGCCAGCAGCCCAGACAGGGTTGCCTACGAGCAGTACTTC | TRBD1 | TRBV9 | NA | TRBJ2-7
CASSFGGQPQHF | TGTGCCAGCAGTTTCGGGGGACAGCCCCAGCATTTT | NA | TRBV12-3/TRBV12-4 | once | TRBJ1-5
CASSYSAGGFTRHNEQFF | TGTGCCAGCAGTTACTCAGCGGGGGGGTTTACCCGTCACAATGAGCAGTTCTTC | TRBD2 | TRBV6-2/TRBV6-3 | NA | TRBJ2-1
CASSDGETRGYTF | TGTGCCAGCAGTGACGGGGAGACACGAGGCTACACCTTC | NA | TRBV6-4 | NA | TRBJ1-2
CASSFEGRTRPQHF | TGTGCCAGCAGTTTTGAGGGCAGAACCCGGCCCCAGCATTTT | NA | TRBV28 | NA | TRBJ1-5
CASSPQTPKAKNIQYF | TGTGCCAGTAGTCCCCAGACTCCAAAAGCCAAAAACATTCAGTACTTC | NA | TRBV19 | NA | TRBJ2-4
CASSIGGQGAAGYTF | TGTGCCAGTAGTATAGGAGGGCAGGGGGCCGCTGGCTACACCTTC | TRBD1 | TRBV19 | NA | TRBJ1-2
CASSGAGDQPQHF | TGTGCCAGCAGTGGGGCCGGTGACCAGCCCCAGCATTTT | NA | TRBV28 | NA | TRBJ1-5
CASSSGVGSGKETQYF | TGTGCCAGCAGCTCAGGGGTTGGAAGCGGTAAAGAGACCCAGTACTTC | NA | TRBV9 | NA | TRBJ2-5
CASSLGRGWFGYTF | TGTGCCAGCAGCTTAGGCAGGGGCTGGTTTGGCTACACCTTC | NA | TRBV5-6 | NA | TRBJ1-2
CASNTGTTDTQYF | TGTGCCAGCAATACGGGTACCACAGATACGCAGTATTTT | NA | TRBV12-3/TRBV12-4 | NA | TRBJ2-3
CASRLGGDSGANVLTF | TGTGCCAGCAGGCTGGGGGGAGACTCTGGGGCCAACGTCCTGACTTTC | NA | TRBV28 | NA | TRBJ2-6
CASSYGGAGGTEAFF | TGTGCCAGCAGTTACGGGGGGGCTGGTGGCACTGAAGCTTTCTTT | NA | TRBV6-2/TRBV6-3 | NA | TRBJ1-1
CATSREATPRRTEAFF | TGTGCCACCAGCAGAGAGGCGACTCCTCGGAGGACTGAAGCTTTCTTT | NA | TRBV15 | NA | TRBJ1-1
CATSDFGGRGFF | TGTGCCACCAGTGATTTCGGCGGGAGAGGGTTCTTC | TRBD2 | TRBV24-1 | NA | TRBJ2-1
CASSFGTGAYGYTF | TGTGCCAGCAGCTTTGGGACAGGCGCCTATGGCTACACCTTC | TRBD1 | TRBV7-2 | NA | TRBJ1-2
CASSLLPGQGYGYTF | TGTGCCAGCAGTCTCCTTCCGGGACAGGGCTATGGCTACACCTTC | TRBD1 | TRBV6-5 | NA | TRBJ1-2
CASRNRENNYGYTF | TGTGCCAGTAGGAACAGGGAAAACAACTATGGCTACACCTTC | NA | TRBV19 | NA | TRBJ1-2
CASTRPGSHEKLFF | TGTGCCAGCACCCGCCCCGGGTCTCATGAAAAACTGTTTTTT | NA | TRBV27 | NA | TRBJ1-4
CSVQTGDSLVGQYF | TGCAGCGTGCAGACAGGGGATTCGTTAGTCGGGCAGTACTTC | TRBD1 | TRBV29-1 | NA | TRBJ2-7
CASGELAGVQSADTQYF | TGTGCCAGCGGCGAACTAGCGGGGGTCCAATCGGCAGATACGCAGTATTTT | TRBD2 | TRBV2 | NA | TRBJ2-3
CASSFQENTGELFF | TGTGCCAGCAGCTTCCAGGAGAACACCGGGGAGCTGTTTTTT | NA | TRBV7-2 | NA | TRBJ2-2
CASILAVGGNTEAFF | TGTGCCAGCATCCTCGCCGTGGGGGGGAACACTGAAGCTTTCTTT | NA | TRBV6-5 | NA | TRBJ1-1
CASSHDRGQNIQYF | TGTGCCAGCAGTCACGACAGGGGTCAAAACATTCAGTACTTC | TRBD1 | TRBV6-2/TRBV6-3 | NA | TRBJ2-4
CASSASTGTSSYNEQFF | TGTGCCAGCAGCGCCTCGACCGGGACTTCCTCCTACAATGAGCAGTTCTTC | NA | TRBV7-2 | once | TRBJ2-1
CASSLNRGSYGYTF | TGTGCCAGCAGTTTAAACAGGGGATCCTATGGCTACACCTTC | TRBD1 | TRBV6-5 | NA | TRBJ1-2
CSVESVRGGYTF | TGCAGCGTTGAATCCGTGCGGGGAGGCTACACCTTC | NA | TRBV29-1 | NA | TRBJ1-2
CASRQGADTGELFF | TGTGCCAGCCGACAGGGGGCGGACACCGGGGAGCTGTTTTTT | TRBD1 | TRBV27 | NA | TRBJ2-2
CASASGASGGYNEQFF | TGTGCCAGCGCGAGTGGGGCTAGCGGGGGATACAATGAGCAGTTCTTC | TRBD2 | TRBV9 | once | TRBJ2-1
CASQREVSYNEQFF | TGTGCCAGCCAGCGGGAGGTCTCCTACAATGAGCAGTTCTTC | TRBD2 | TRBV6-5 | NA | TRBJ2-1
CASSQDRGTGGLEQFF | TGTGCCAGCAGCCAAGATCGTGGGACAGGGGGTCTTGAGCAGTTCTTC | TRBD1 | TRBV4-2 | NA | TRBJ2-1
CASSLVTGVPTGELFF | TGTGCCAGCAGCTTAGTAACAGGGGTCCCGACCGGGGAGCTGTTTTTT | TRBD1 | TRBV7-2 | NA | TRBJ2-2
CASSLASGGSTDTQYF | TGTGCCAGCAGCTTGGCTAGCGGGGGGAGCACAGATACGCAGTATTTT | TRBD2 | TRBV7-2 | NA | TRBJ2-3
CASSSDGGPTEAFF | TGTGCCAGCAGCTCCGACGGGGGGCCCACTGAAGCTTTCTTT | NA | TRBV13 | once | TRBJ1-1
CASSPIGTGGANVLTF | TGTGCCAGCAGCCCAATCGGGACAGGTGGGGCCAACGTCCTGACTTTC | TRBD1 | TRBV7-2 | NA | TRBJ2-6
CASSVAGVYSQPQHF | TGTGCCAGCAGCGTCGCAGGGGTTTACAGTCAGCCCCAGCATTTT | NA | TRBV9 | NA | TRBJ1-5